Presented here are 5 T cell receptor beta chains from one specimen sequenced in a study of T cell responses to AZD1222 COVID-19 vaccine. Measured with immunoSEQ multiplex PCR; TCRdb has only the in-frame clones, and not every one. The sample holds 150,000 to 200,000 clones, roughly nine tenths seen once. The specimen comprised peripheral blood, sampled 28 days after the second AZD1222 dose. All receptors derive from an adult who received the AZD1222 COVID-19 vaccine.

This rearrangement joins TRBV6-5 to TRBJ2-1; D is unclear. Germline loops: CDR1 MNHEY, CDR2 SVGAGI. V dropped 8 bases and J dropped 9 bases, with 11 bases sitting between them. This CDR3 spans 11 amino acids. The CDR3 nucleotides are TGTGCCAGCCTCAAATGGGGTGAGCAGTTCTTC. Translation gives CASLKWGEQFF.

This sequence joins TRBV5-8 and TRBJ1-2, with no clear D. V was trimmed by 1 base and J by 2 bases, leaving 12 bases between them. This CDR3 region has 15 residues. Germline values: CDR1 SGHTS, CDR2 YDEGEE. This CDR3 reads CASSLSLQRNYGYTF. The CDR3 region has the DNA TGTGCCAGCAGCTTGAGTCTCCAGCGAAACTATGGCTACACCTTC.

In its sample, this clone was seen a few times. This chain joins TRBV27 and TRBJ2-1, with no clear D. The CDR3 consists of 13 residues. With 6 bases removed from V and 3 bases from J, the gap between germline ends came to 9 bases. Per germline, CDR1 MNHEY and CDR2 SMNVEV (reference sequence). The CDR3 DNA follows: TGTGCCAGCAGGGACGGGCGCTACAATGAGCAGTTCTTC. Protein: CASRDGRYNEQFF.

This rearrangement joins TRBV5-1 to TRBJ2-4; TRBD2 might be the D (5 bases). This CDR3 is built from 14 residues. The V end was cut by 0 bases, the J end by 15 bases, with 19 bases between. The V gene's germline CDR1 is SGHRS and CDR2 YFSETQ. CDR3 nucleotides: TGCGCCAGCAGCTTGGACGGCCCACCGGGAATGCGGTACTTC. This codes for CASSLDGPPGMRYF.

The rearrangement uses TRBV4-2 and TRBJ2-3; possibly TRBD2 for D (7 bases). V was pared by 5 bases and J by 4 bases, with 16 bases between. This CDR3 is 15 amino acids long. Germline lookup yields CDR1 LGHNA and CDR2 YNFKEQ. This CDR3 reads CASSYSEGGADTQYF. The CDR3 DNA sequence: TGTGCCAGCAGCTATTCGGAAGGGGGGGCAGATACGCAGTATTTT.